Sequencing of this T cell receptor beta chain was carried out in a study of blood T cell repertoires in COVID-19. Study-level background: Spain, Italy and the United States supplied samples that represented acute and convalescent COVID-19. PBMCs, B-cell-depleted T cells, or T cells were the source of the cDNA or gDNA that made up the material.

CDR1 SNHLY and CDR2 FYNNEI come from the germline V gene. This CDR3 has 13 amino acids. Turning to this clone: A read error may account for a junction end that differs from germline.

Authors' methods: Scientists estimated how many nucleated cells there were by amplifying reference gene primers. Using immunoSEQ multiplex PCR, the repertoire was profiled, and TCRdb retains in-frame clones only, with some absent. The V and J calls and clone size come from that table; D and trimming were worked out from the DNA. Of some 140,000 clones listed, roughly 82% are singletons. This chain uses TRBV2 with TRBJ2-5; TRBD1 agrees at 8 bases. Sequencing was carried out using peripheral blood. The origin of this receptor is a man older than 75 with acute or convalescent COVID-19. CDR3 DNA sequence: TGTGCCAGCATTCTTGATAGGACAGGGCTCCCCCACTTC. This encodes CASILDRTGLPHF.